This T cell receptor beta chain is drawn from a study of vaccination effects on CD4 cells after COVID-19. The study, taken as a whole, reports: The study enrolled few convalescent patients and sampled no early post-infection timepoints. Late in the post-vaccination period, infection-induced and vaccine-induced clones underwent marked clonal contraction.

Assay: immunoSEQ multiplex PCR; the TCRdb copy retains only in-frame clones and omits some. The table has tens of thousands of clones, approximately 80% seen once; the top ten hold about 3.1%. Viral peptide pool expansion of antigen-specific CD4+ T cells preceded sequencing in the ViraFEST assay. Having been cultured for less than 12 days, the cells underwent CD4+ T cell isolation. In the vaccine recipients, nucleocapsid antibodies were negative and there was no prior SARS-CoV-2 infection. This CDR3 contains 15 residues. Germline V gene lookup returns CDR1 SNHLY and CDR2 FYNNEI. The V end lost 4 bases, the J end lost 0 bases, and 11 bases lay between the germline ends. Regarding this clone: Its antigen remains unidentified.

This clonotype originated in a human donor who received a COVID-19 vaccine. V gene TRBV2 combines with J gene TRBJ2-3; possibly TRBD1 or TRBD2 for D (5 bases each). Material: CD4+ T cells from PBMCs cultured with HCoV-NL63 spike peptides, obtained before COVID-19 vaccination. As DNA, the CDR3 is TGTGCCAGCAGTGTTTGGGGGAAAAGCACAGATACGCAGTATTTT. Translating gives CASSVWGKSTDTQYF.